A selection of T cell receptor beta chains follows, all from one sample in a study of beta chain features in type 1 diabetes. Generated by immunoSEQ multiplex PCR, the TCRdb table keeps only in-frame clones and is missing some. Of approximately 120,000 clones in the sample, approximately 39% were seen once. The sequenced sample consisted of stem cell memory CD4+ T cells from blood. Every receptor here comes from a woman between 18 and 29 years old in good health. Each CDR3 is given with its conserved first and last residue. The D gene is left open where the match is weak. The listing skips clone size in some rows; elsewhere it reads once, few, many or a size class.

J gene,V gene,D gene,clone size,CDR3 DNA,CDR3 protein
TRBJ2-1,TRBV6-5,TRBD2,few,TGTGCCAGCAGTCGGACTAGGGGCAATGAGCAGTTCTTC,CASSRTRGNEQFF
TRBJ1-2,TRBV6-6,TRBD1,-,TGTGCCAGCAGGGGCGGGACAGGGGGCCATGGCTACACCTTC,CASRGGTGGHGYTF
TRBJ2-1,TRBV4-1,TRBD1,-,TGCGCCAGCAGCCCACAGGGGACAGGGAAGTTTTTGCATGAGCAGTTCTTC,CASSPQGTGKFLHEQFF
TRBJ2-4,TRBV11-3,-,-,TGTGCCAGCAGCCCGGAAATCTTACTACTAGCCAAAAACATTCAGTACTTC,CASSPEILLLAKNIQYF
TRBJ2-1,TRBV28,TRBD2,-,TGTGCCAGCAGTTTTTGGGCTAGCGGGAGTGGGGGCTCCTACAATGAGCAGTTCTTC,CASSFWASGSGGSYNEQFF
TRBJ2-2,TRBV10-1,-,-,TGCGCCAGCAGAAACACAGGGTCCGGGGAGCTGTTTTTT,CASRNTGSGELFF
TRBJ2-2,TRBV5-4,TRBD1,few,TGTGCCAGCAGCTACCGACAGGGCTACACCGGGGAGCTGTTTTTT,CASSYRQGYTGELFF
TRBJ2-7,TRBV5-4,TRBD2,-,TGTGCCAGCAGCTTAGGACTAGCGGGTTTGCCGTACTTC,CASSLGLAGLPYF
TRBJ2-1,TRBV6-4,TRBD2,-,TGTGCCAGCAGTGGACTAGCGGGAGTAGGGAATGAGCAGTTCTTC,CASSGLAGVGNEQFF
TRBJ2-1,TRBV6-1,TRBD1,-,TGTGCCAGCAGTGGCATACAGGGGTATGAGCAGTTCTTC,CASSGIQGYEQFF
TRBJ2-1,TRBV27,TRBD2,-,TGTGCCAGCAGACTAGCGGGAGGGCCTCGAAATGAGCAGTTCTTC,CASRLAGGPRNEQFF
TRBJ1-5,TRBV27,-,-,TGTGCCAGCAGTTTCCACGGGGTAGCGCGCCTTGGATATCAGCCCCAGCATTTT,CASSFHGVARLGYQPQHF
TRBJ2-7,TRBV6-5,TRBD2,-,TGTGCCAGCAGTCCCGGGACTAGCGGGATTGTGTACTTC,CASSPGTSGIVYF
TRBJ2-3,TRBV29-1,-,-,TGCAGCGTTGAAATCCCCCTTCCCACTAGCACAGATACGCAGTATTTT,CSVEIPLPTSTDTQYF
TRBJ1-2,TRBV7-2,TRBD1,-,TGTGCCAGCAGCCGTGACAGGGCCCGGGGCTACACCTTC,CASSRDRARGYTF
TRBJ2-7,TRBV18,-,-,TGTGCCAGCTCACCGTTTCAGGGGATCTACGAGCAGTACTTC,CASSPFQGIYEQYF
TRBJ2-1,TRBV2,TRBD2,-,TGTGCCAGCAGAGGACTAGCGGGGCGGGAGCAGTTCTTC,CASRGLAGREQFF
TRBJ2-5,TRBV7-9,TRBD2,few,TGTGCCAGCAGTTCCGTCCCGGGAGGCGAGACCCAGTACTTC,CASSSVPGGETQYF
TRBJ2-7,TRBV28,-,few,TGTGCCAGCAGGGGTGACAGCCAGGAGTACTTC,CASRGDSQEYF
TRBJ2-1,TRBV7-9,-,few,TGTGCCAGCAGCTTATTGAGGATCCAAAGGGGCAATGAGCAGTTCTTC,CASSLLRIQRGNEQFF
TRBJ1-5,TRBV5-6,-,-,TGTGCCAGCAGCAAAACAGGGATGGTCAGACAGCCCCAGCATTTT,CASSKTGMVRQPQHF
TRBJ2-5,TRBV5-1,-,-,TGCGCCAGCAGCCGAGATCAAGAGACCCAGTACTTC,CASSRDQETQYF
TRBJ2-3,TRBV19,TRBD2,-,TGTGCTTCGACCCGACTAGCGGGAGCGAAAGATACGCAGTATTTT,CASTRLAGAKDTQYF
TRBJ2-5,TRBV4-1,-,few,TGCGCCAGCAGCCGGTTGGGACTGGCTCTCGAGACCCAGTACTTC,CASSRLGLALETQYF
TRBJ2-3,TRBV11-1,TRBD2,-,TGTGCCAGCAGCTTAGGACTAGCGGGCGTCGCAGATACGCAGTATTTT,CASSLGLAGVADTQYF
TRBJ2-1,TRBV2,TRBD1,-,TGTGCCAGCAGTGCCCGACAGGGCAGGAATGAGCAGTTCTTC,CASSARQGRNEQFF
TRBJ2-1,TRBV30,TRBD1,few,TGTGCCTGGAGTGACGGACAGGGAATGAATACGCAGTTCTTC,CAWSDGQGMNTQFF
TRBJ2-1,TRBV10-3,-,few,TGTGCCATCAGTAAGGCGGGACGGTACAATGAGCAGTTCTTC,CAISKAGRYNEQFF
TRBJ1-5,TRBV6-5,TRBD1,few,TGTGCCAGCAGGCCAGACAGGGGGTATCAGCCCCAGCATTTT,CASRPDRGYQPQHF
TRBJ2-5,TRBV7-2,-,-,TGTGCCAGCAGCTTGGGGCAGGGTTGGGAGACCCAGTACTTC,CASSLGQGWETQYF
TRBJ1-2,TRBV29-1,TRBD1,-,TGCAGCGTTACAGACAGGGCTTATCTTCCTAACTATGGCTACACCTTC,CSVTDRAYLPNYGYTF
TRBJ1-1,TRBV28,-,few,TGTGCCAGCAGTTCCACGGACACGCACTTTATGAACACTGAAGCTTTCTTT,CASSSTDTHFMNTEAFF
TRBJ2-3,TRBV5-1,TRBD1,-,TGCGCCAGCAGCTTAGGCAGGGGGCAAGATACGCAGTATTTT,CASSLGRGQDTQYF
TRBJ2-7,TRBV29-1,TRBD2,few,TGCAGCGTTCAAAAACTAGCGGGAGTCTCCTACGAGCAGTACTTC,CSVQKLAGVSYEQYF
TRBJ2-7,TRBV10-3,-,few,TGTGCCATCAGTGAGTCTGTGGGAGGCCTCCCCCTCTACGAGCAGTACTTC,CAISESVGGLPLYEQYF
TRBJ2-7,TRBV10-3,TRBD1,-,TGTGCCATCAGTGAGTCTGGACAGGGGGCCTACGAGCAGTACTTC,CAISESGQGAYEQYF
TRBJ2-3,TRBV28,-,few,TGTGCCAGCAGCAGTAGTGGGCTAGCGAGAACAGATACGCAGTATTTT,CASSSSGLARTDTQYF
TRBJ1-1,TRBV27,-,few,TGTGCCAGCAGTTTATTCCTAGGGGGATATGCTTTCTTT,CASSLFLGGYAFF
TRBJ2-1,TRBV18,-,-,TGTGCCAGCTCACCAGCGGGCGTGGGATATGAGCAGTTCTTC,CASSPAGVGYEQFF
TRBJ1-1,TRBV14,-,-,TGTGCCAGCAGCCAGGGGCCTGGGAACACTGAAGCTTTCTTT,CASSQGPGNTEAFF
TRBJ1-1,TRBV7-9,-,few,TGTGCCAGCAGATACAGTCTTTCCGGAACTGAAGCTTTCTTT,CASRYSLSGTEAFF
TRBJ1-3,TRBV30,-,-,TGTGCCTGGAGTTTAACGGGGAGATCTGGAAACACCATATATTTT,CAWSLTGRSGNTIYF
TRBJ1-1,TRBV28,-,few,TGTGCCAGCAGTTCACACCAGAACACTGAAGCTTTCTTT,CASSSHQNTEAFF
TRBJ2-7,TRBV5-1,TRBD2,-,TGCGCCAGCAGCCTGGGGACTAGCGGCTACGAGCAGTACTTC,CASSLGTSGYEQYF
TRBJ2-1,TRBV7-9,-,few,TGTGCCAGCAGCTTAGGACTTGACTACAATGAGCAGTTCTTC,CASSLGLDYNEQFF
TRBJ2-1,TRBV9,-,-,TGTGCCAGCAGAGGGGGAGATCGCTCCTACAATGAGCAGTTCTTC,CASRGGDRSYNEQFF
TRBJ2-7,TRBV6-6,-,-,TGTGCCAGCAGTGACCCAGGGGGGTTTACCTACGAGCAGTACTTC,CASSDPGGFTYEQYF
TRBJ2-7,TRBV29-1,-,-,TGCAGCGTTGAGGTCTCAGGGGGGTACGAGCAGTACTTC,CSVEVSGGYEQYF
TRBJ2-1,TRBV6-5,-,-,TGTGCCAGCTTGCAGGTCTCCTACAATGAGCAGTTCTTC,CASLQVSYNEQFF